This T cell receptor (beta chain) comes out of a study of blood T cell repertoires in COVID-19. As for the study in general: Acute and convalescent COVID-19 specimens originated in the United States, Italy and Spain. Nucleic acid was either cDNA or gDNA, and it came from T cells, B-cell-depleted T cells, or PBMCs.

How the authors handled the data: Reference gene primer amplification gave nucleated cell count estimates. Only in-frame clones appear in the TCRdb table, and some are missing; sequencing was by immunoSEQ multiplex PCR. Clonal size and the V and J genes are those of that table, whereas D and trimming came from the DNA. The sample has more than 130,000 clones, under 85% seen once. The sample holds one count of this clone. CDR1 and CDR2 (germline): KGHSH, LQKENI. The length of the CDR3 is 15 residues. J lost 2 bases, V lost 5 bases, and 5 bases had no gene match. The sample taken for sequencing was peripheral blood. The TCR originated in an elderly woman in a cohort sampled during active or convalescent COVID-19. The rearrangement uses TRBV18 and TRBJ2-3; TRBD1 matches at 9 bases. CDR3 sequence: CASSSGQGTTDTQYF. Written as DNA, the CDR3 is TGTGCCAGCTCATCAGGACAGGGGACCACAGATACGCAGTATTTT.